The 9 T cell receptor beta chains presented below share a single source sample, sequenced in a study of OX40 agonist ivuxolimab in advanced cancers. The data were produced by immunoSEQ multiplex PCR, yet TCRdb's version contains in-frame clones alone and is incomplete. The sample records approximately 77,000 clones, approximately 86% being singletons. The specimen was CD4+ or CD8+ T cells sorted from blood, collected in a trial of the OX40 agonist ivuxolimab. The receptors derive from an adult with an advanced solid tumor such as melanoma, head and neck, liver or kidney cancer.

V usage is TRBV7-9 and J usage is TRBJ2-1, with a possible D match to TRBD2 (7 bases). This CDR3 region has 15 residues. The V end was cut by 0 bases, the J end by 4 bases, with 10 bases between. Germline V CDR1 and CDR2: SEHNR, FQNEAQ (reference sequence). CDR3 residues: CASSLAGGAYNEQFF. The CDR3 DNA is TGTGCCAGCAGCTTAGCGGGGGGGGCTTACAATGAGCAGTTCTTC.

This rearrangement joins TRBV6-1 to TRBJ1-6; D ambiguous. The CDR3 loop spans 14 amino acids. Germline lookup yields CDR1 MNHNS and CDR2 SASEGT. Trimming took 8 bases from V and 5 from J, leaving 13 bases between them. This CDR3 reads CASVRERHNSPLHF. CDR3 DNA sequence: TGTGCCAGCGTACGGGAACGCCATAATTCACCCCTCCACTTT.

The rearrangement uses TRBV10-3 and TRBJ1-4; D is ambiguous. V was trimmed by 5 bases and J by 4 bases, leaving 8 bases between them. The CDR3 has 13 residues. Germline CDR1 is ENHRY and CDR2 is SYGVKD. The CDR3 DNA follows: TGTGCCATCAGTCCAAGCTATAATGAAAAACTGTTTTTT. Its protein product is CAISPSYNEKLFF.

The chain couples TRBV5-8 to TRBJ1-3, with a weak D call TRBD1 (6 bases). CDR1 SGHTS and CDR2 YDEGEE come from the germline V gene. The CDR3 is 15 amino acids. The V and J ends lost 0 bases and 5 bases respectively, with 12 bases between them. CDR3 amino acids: CASSLGTDLRNTIYF. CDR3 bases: TGTGCCAGCAGCTTGGGGACAGATCTTCGAAACACCATATATTTT.

The CDR3 coding sequence is TGTGCCAGCAGTTTGGGAGGGGGCTCCTACAATGAGCAGTTCTTC. It encodes CASSLGGGSYNEQFF. The chain combines TRBV28 with TRBJ2-1, with D possibly TRBD2 on 7 matching bases. Per the germline V gene, CDR1 is MDHEN and CDR2 is SYDVKM. The ends were cut back, 3 bases at V and 0 bases at J, with 9 bases in the middle. The CDR3 extends over 15 amino acids.

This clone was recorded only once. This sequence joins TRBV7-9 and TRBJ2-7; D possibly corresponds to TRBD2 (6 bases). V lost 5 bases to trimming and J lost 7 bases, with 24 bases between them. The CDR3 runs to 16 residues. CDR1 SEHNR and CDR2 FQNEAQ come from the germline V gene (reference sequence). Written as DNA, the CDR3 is TGTGCCAGCAGCCGGGGCGAAGGGACTCGGCACATGGAGCAGTACTTC. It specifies CASSRGEGTRHMEQYF. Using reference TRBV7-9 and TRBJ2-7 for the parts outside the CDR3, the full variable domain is DTGVSQNPRHKITKRGQNVTFRCDPISEHNRLYWYRQTLGQGPEFLTYFQNEAQLEKSRLLSDRFSAERPKGSFSTLEIQRTEQGDSAMYLCASSRGEGTRHMEQYFGPGTRLTVT.

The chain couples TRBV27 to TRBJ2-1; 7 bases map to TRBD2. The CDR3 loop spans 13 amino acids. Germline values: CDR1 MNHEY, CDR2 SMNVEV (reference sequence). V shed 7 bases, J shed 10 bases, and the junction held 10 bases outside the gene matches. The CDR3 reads CASTRTRRGEQFF. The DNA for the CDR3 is TGTGCCAGCACCCGGACTAGGCGCGGAGAGCAGTTCTTC.

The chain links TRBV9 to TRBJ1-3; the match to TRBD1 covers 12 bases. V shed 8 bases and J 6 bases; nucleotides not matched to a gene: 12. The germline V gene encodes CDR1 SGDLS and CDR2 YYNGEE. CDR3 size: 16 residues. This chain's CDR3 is CASNPAGTGGANTIYF. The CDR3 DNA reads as TGTGCCAGTAATCCAGCCGGGACAGGGGGCGCAAACACCATATATTTT.

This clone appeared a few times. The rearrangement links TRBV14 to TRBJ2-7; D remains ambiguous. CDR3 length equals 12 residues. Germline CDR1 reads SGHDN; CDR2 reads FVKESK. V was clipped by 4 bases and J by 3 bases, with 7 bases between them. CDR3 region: CASSRSRYEQYF. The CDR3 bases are TGTGCCAGCAGCCGAAGTCGCTACGAGCAGTACTTC.